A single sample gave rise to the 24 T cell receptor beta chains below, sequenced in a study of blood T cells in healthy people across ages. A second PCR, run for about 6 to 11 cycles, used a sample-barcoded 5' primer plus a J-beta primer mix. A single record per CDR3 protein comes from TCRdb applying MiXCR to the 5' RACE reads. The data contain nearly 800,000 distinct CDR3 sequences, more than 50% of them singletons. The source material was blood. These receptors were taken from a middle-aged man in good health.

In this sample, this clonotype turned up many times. The CDR3 here is CASSRRNNNSPLHF. The CDR3 bases are TGTGCCAGCAGCCGACGGAACAATAATTCACCCCTCCACTTT. J is TRBJ1-6 and V is TRBV14; no clear D gene. Germline V gene data show CDR1 as SGHDN and CDR2 as FVKESK. Deletions cut 4 bases from V and 5 bases from J, with 9 bases between. The CDR3 is 14 amino acids.

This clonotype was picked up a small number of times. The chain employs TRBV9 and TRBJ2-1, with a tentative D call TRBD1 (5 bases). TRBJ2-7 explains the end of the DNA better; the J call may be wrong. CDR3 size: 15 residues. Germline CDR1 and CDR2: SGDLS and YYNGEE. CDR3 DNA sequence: TGTGCCAGCAGCGTAGGGCAGGGCTCCTACAATGAGCAGTACTTC. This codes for CASSVGQGSYNEQYF.

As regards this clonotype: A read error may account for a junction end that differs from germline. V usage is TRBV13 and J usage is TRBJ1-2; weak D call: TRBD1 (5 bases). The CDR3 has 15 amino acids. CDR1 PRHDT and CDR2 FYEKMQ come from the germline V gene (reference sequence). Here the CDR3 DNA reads TGTGTCAGCAGCTTATTAGGGGATAGTGGCTATGGCTACACCTTC. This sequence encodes CVSSLLGDSGYGYTF.

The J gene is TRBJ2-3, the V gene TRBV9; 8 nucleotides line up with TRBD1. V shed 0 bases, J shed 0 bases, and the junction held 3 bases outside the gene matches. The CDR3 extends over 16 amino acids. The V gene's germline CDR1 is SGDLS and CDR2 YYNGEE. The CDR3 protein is CASSVAGGVSTDTQYF. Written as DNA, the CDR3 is TGTGCCAGCAGCGTAGCAGGGGGCGTGAGCACAGATACGCAGTATTTT.

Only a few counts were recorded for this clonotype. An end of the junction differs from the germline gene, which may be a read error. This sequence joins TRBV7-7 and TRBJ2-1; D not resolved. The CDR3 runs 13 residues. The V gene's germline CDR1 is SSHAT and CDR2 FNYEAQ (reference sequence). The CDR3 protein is CASSLEDRYEQFF. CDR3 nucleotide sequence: TGTGCTAGCAGCTTAGAGGACCGCTATGAGCAGTTCTTC.

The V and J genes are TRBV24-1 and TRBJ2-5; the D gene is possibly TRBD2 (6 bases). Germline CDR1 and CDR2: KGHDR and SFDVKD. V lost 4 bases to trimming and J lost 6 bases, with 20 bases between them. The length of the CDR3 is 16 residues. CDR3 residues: CATSESGALTKQTQYF. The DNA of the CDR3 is TGTGCCACCAGTGAGTCGGGAGCCTTAACTAAACAGACCCAGTACTTC.

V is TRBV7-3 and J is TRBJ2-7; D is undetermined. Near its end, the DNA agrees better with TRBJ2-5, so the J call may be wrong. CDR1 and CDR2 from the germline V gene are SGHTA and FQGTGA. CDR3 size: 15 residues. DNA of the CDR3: TGTGCCAGCAGCTTATCTGGTCCGTTCGAAGAGACCCAGTACTTC. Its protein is CASSLSGPFEETQYF.

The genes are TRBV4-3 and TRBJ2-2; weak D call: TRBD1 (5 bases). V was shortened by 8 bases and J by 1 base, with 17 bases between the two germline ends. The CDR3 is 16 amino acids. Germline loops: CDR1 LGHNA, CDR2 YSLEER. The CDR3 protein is CASSKGAAMNTGELFF. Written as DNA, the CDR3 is TGCGCCAGCTCTAAAGGGGCGGCTATGAACACCGGGGAGCTGTTTTTT.

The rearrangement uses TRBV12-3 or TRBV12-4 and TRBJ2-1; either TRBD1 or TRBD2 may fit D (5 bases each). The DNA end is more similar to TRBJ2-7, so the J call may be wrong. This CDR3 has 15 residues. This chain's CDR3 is CASSQSGGTYNEQYF. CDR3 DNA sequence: TGTGCCAGCAGTCAGTCTGGGGGTACCTACAATGAGCAGTACTTC.

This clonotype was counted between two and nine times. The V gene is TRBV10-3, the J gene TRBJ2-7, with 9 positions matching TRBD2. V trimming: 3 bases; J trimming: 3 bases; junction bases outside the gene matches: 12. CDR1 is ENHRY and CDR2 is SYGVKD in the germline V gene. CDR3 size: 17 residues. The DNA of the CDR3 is TGTGCCATCAGTGATGATAGCGGGAGATTCAGGTTCTACGAGCAGTACTTC. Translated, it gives CAISDDSGRFRFYEQYF.

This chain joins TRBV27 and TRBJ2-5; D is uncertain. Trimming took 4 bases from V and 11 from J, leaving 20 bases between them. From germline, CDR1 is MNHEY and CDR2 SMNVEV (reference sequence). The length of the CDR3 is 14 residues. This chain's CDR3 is CASSSSSSYNEQYF. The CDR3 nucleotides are TGTGCCAGCAGTTCGAGTAGCTCCTACAATGAGCAGTACTTC.

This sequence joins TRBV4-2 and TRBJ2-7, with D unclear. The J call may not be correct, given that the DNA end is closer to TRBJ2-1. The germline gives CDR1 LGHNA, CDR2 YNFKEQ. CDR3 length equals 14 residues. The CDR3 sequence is CASSQVQGSNEQFF. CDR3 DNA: TGTGCCAGCAGCCAAGTCCAAGGGTCCAATGAGCAGTTCTTC.

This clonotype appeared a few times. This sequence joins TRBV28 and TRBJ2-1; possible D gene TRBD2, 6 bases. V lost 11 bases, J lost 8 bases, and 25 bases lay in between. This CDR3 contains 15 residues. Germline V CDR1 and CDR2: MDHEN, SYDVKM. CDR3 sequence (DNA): TGTGCCTGGGGCCGGGCGGGGCCTGGCCTAGATGAGCAGTTCTTC. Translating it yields CAWGRAGPGLDEQFF.

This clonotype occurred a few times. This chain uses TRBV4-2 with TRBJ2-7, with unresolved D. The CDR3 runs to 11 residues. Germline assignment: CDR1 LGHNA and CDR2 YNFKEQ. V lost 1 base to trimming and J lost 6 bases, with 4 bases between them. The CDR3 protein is CASSQGREQYF. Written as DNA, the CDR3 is TGTGCCAGCAGCCAAGGCCGCGAGCAGTACTTC.

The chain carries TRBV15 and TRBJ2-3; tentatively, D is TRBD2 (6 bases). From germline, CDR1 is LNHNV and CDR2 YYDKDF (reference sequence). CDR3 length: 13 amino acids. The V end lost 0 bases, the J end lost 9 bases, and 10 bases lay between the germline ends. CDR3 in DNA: TGTGCCACCAGCAGAGATTTGCGGGACACGCAGTATTTT. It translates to CATSRDLRDTQYF.

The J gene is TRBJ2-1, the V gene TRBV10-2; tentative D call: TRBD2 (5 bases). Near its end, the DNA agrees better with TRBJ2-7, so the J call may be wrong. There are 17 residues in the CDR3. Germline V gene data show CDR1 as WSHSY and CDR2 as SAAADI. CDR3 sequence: CASSESRASWADNEQYF. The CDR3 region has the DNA TGCGCCAGCAGTGAGTCTAGGGCTAGCTGGGCCGACAATGAGCAGTACTTC.

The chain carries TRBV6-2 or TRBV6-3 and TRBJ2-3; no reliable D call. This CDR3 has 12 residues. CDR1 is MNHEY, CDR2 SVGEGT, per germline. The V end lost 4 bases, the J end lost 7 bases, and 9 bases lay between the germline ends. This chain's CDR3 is CASSSGSYTQYF. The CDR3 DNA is TGTGCCAGCAGTTCCGGCAGCTATACGCAGTATTTT.

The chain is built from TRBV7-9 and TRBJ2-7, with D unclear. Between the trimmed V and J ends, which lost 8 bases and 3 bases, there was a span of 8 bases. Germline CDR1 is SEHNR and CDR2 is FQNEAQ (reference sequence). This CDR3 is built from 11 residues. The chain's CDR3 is CASESLYEQYF. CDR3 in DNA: TGTGCCAGCGAATCCCTCTACGAGCAGTACTTC.

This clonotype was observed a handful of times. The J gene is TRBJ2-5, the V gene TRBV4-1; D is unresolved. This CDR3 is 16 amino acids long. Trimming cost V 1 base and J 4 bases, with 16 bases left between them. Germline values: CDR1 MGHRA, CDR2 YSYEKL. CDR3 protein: CASSQVYKGSSETQYF. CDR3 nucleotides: TGCGCCAGCAGCCAAGTGTATAAGGGATCTTCAGAGACCCAGTACTTC.

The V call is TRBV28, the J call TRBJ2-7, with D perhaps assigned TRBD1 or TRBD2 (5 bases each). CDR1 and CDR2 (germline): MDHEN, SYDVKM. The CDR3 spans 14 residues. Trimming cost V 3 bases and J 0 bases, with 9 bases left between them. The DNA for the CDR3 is TGTGCCAGCAGTTTTCCCGGGACCTCCTACGAGCAGTACTTC. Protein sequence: CASSFPGTSYEQYF.

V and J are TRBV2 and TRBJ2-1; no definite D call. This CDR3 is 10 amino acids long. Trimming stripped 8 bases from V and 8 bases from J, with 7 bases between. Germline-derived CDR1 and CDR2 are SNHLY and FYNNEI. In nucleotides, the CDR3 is TGTGCCAGCCTTCTGGATGAGCAGTTCTTC. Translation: CASLLDEQFF.

CDR3 region: CASSTISGRYNEQFF. CDR3 coding DNA: TGTGCCAGCAGCACCATTTCGGGACGTTACAATGAGCAGTTCTTC. The chain combines TRBV11-3 with TRBJ2-1; either TRBD1 or TRBD2 may supply D (5 bases each). Germline V gene data show CDR1 as SGHNT and CDR2 as YENEEA. The CDR3 loop spans 15 amino acids. Trimming removed 5 bases at V and 4 bases at J, with 15 bases between.

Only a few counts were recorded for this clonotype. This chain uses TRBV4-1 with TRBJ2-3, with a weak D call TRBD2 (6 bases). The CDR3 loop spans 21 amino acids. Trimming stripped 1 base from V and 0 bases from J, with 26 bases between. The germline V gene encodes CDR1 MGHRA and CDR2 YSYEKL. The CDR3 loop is CASSQAPGVAVGTPSTDTQYF. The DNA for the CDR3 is TGCGCCAGCAGCCAAGCCCCTGGGGTAGCGGTGGGGACCCCTAGCACAGATACGCAGTATTTT.

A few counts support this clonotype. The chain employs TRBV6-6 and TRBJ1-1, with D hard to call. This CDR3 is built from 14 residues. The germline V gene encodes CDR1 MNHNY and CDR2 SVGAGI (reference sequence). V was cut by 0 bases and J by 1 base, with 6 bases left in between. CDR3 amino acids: CASSYSVTNTEAFF. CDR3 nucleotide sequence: TGTGCCAGCAGTTACTCAGTGACGAACACTGAAGCTTTCTTT.